The T cell receptor (beta chain) described here comes from a study of CD8+ T cells in alopecia areata. Background on the study: Patients in the treated group were given tofacitinib by mouth, 5 to 10 mg twice a day.

Following extraction, RNA underwent reverse transcription to cDNA, which served as the sequencing template. Some clones are missing from TCRdb's copy, which holds only in-frame ones; the method was immunoSEQ multiplex PCR. Of about 190,000 clones in the sample, 50% to 60% were seen once. The CDR3 has 14 amino acids. CDR1 and CDR2 from the germline V gene are SGDLS and YYNGEE. V trimming: 2 bases; J trimming: 13 bases; junction bases outside the gene matches: 10. Sampling of alopecia areata patients yielded lesional scalp punch biopsies as well as peripheral blood. The material sequenced was CD4+ T cells sorted from blood, taken at week 0. This sequence joins TRBV9 and TRBJ2-4; 9 nucleotides line up with TRBD2. The TCR comes from a human donor with alopecia areata. CDR3 coding DNA: TGTGCCAGCAGCGTCCTAGCGGGACTCGGGGAGCAGTACTTC. As protein: CASSVLAGLGEQYF.